The 13 T cell receptor beta chains presented below share a single source sample, sequenced in a study of T cell clones after liver transplantation. Produced via immunoSEQ multiplex PCR; TCRdb's table is partial and in-frame only. In the table there are fewer than 65,000 clones, roughly 70% of which are singletons. The sample in question was CD4+ T cells from blood, obtained at the 22-month timepoint. These TCRs come from a human patient who received a liver transplant. Some T cells may originate from the graft donor.

Concerning this clone itself: At the DNA level, this CDR3 is encoded by other sequences in the same sample as well. This chain joins TRBV2 and TRBJ1-1; 8 positions match TRBD1. Germline V gene sequence: CDR1 SNHLY, CDR2 FYNNEI. The CDR3 has 14 residues. Trimming at V came to 6 bases and at J to 0 bases, leaving 3 bases not matched to a gene. CDR3 loop: CASRDRGMNTEAFF. The CDR3 DNA sequence: TGTGCCAGCAGAGACAGGGGCATGAACACTGAAGCTTTCTTT.

With regard to this clone: One base away lies a much larger clone, so this may be a sequencing read error. The same CDR3 arises from other DNA sequences in this sample as well. The chain joins TRBV7-8 to TRBJ1-1, with 10 bases fitting TRBD1. V was pared by 5 bases and J by 2 bases, with 8 bases of the junction left unmatched. The CDR3 extends over 16 amino acids. In germline, CDR1 is SGHVS, CDR2 FQNEAQ. The CDR3 reads CASSLRDRGSNTEAFF. Here the CDR3 DNA reads TGTGCCAGCAGCCTCCGGGACAGGGGTTCTAACACTGAAGCTTTCTTT.

This clone was counted a few times. The gene calls are TRBV13 and TRBJ1-6; 7 nucleotides agree with TRBD1. Per the germline V gene, CDR1 is PRHDT and CDR2 is FYEKMQ (reference sequence). The trim removed 4 bases at V and 9 bases at J, leaving 12 bases unmatched. CDR3 length: 16 amino acids. CDR3 in amino acids: CASSSETGTVGSPLHF. DNA of the CDR3: TGTGCCAGCAGCTCCGAGACAGGGACGGTGGGTTCACCCCTCCACTTT.

The chain links TRBV11-2 to TRBJ2-2; D gene uncertain. V lost 8 bases and J lost 5, with 12 bases in between. The CDR3 loop spans 13 amino acids. Germline lookup yields CDR1 SGHAT and CDR2 FQNNGV. CDR3 region: CASQTTSTGELFF. The CDR3, as DNA: TGTGCCAGCCAAACTACCTCTACCGGGGAGCTGTTTTTT.

Comments on this clone: The sample holds other DNA sequences that translate to the same CDR3. The rearrangement links TRBV6-1 to TRBJ1-6; D gene unclear. Germline V gene lookup returns CDR1 MNHNS and CDR2 SASEGT. This CDR3 comprises 15 residues. V was shortened by 2 bases and J by 7 bases, with 12 bases between the two germline ends. CDR3 coding DNA: TGTGCCAGCAGTGAAACACAAGGGAGCAATTCACCCCTCCACTTT. Protein product: CASSETQGSNSPLHF.

CDR3 in DNA: TGTGCCAGCAGAGGGACTAGCGGGAGTAATGAGCAGTTCTTC. Translation gives CASRGTSGSNEQFF. The J gene is TRBJ2-1, the V gene TRBV4-2; 14 bases align to TRBD2. The germline CDR1 and CDR2 sequences are LGHNA and YNFKEQ. The V and J ends lost 6 bases and 7 bases, in that order; junction bases with no gene match: 2. The CDR3 is made up of 14 amino acids.

This clone was detected only once. The gene calls are TRBV9 and TRBJ2-1; 8 bases match TRBD1. The germline gives CDR1 SGDLS, CDR2 YYNGEE. The CDR3 extends over 14 amino acids. The J segment lost 7 bases and the V segment lost 4 bases, leaving 7 bases of the junction unmatched. The CDR3 sequence: CASSRAGGVNEQFF. CDR3 DNA sequence: TGTGCCAGCAGCAGGGCAGGGGGCGTAAATGAGCAGTTCTTC. Full variable domain (remainder filled in from reference TRBV9 and TRBJ2-1): DSGVTQTPKHLITATGQRVTLRCSPRSGDLSVYWYQQSLDQGLQFLIQYYNGEERAKGNILERFSAQQFPDLHSELNLSSLELGDSALYFCASSRAGGVNEQFFGPGTRLTVL.

In this sample, this clone turned up many times. The J gene is TRBJ2-1, the V gene TRBV7-3; TRBD1 agrees at 11 bases. Germline-derived CDR1 and CDR2 are SGHTA and FQGTGA. The CDR3 contains 14 residues. V shed 5 bases and J 8 bases; nucleotides not matched to a gene: 5. The CDR3 protein is CASSEGQGVDEQFF. For the CDR3, the DNA is TGTGCCAGCAGCGAGGGACAGGGGGTCGATGAGCAGTTCTTC.

The V call is TRBV7-9, the J call TRBJ1-1; no firm D call. The CDR3 extends over 15 amino acids. V was pared by 5 bases and J by 7 bases, with 20 bases between. Germline CDR1 is SEHNR and CDR2 is FQNEAQ (reference sequence). The CDR3 DNA sequence: TGTGCCAGCAGCCCGGGCCCAACTTTGACCGGTGAAGCTTTCTTT. This encodes CASSPGPTLTGEAFF.

This clone was seen only a few times. The germline gene is not matched at one end of the junction; a read error may be the cause. The chain links TRBV7-9 to TRBJ1-5; D not resolved. The germline V gene has CDR1 SEHNR and CDR2 FQNEAQ (reference sequence). The CDR3 runs 16 residues. The CDR3: CASSLVISGSSQPQHF. In DNA, the CDR3 is TGTGCCAGCAGCTTAGTTATTTCGGGCAGCAGTCAGCCCCAGCATTTT.

The gene calls are TRBV6-5 and TRBJ2-6; 7 bases match TRBD1. The V gene's germline CDR1 is MNHEY and CDR2 SVGAGI. V was pared by 7 bases and J by 3 bases, with 6 bases of the junction left unmatched. The CDR3 spans 15 residues. This chain's CDR3 is CASKKGGFGANVLTF. The CDR3 DNA sequence: TGTGCCAGCAAGAAAGGGGGCTTTGGGGCCAACGTCCTGACTTTC.

This chain links TRBV6-1 with TRBJ1-1, with D possibly matching TRBD1 (5 bases). Germline assignment: CDR1 MNHNS and CDR2 SASEGT. Trimming pared 9 bases from V and 8 bases from J, leaving 19 bases between. The CDR3 totals 13 residues. The CDR3 region is CASTSGTVLEAFF. The CDR3 DNA reads as TGTGCCAGTACTTCCGGGACGGTACTCGAAGCTTTCTTT.

With respect to this clone: The same CDR3 also results from other DNA sequences found in this sample. The chain uses TRBV27 and TRBJ1-1; 7 nucleotides line up with TRBD1. From germline, CDR1 is MNHEY and CDR2 SMNVEV (reference sequence). Trimming removed 6 bases from V and 5 bases from J; junction bases left unmatched: 9. The CDR3 is 14 residues long. CDR3 in DNA: TGTGCCAGCAGCCTGAGGGGGCAGGGGACTGAAGCTTTCTTT. Its translation is CASSLRGQGTEAFF.